The 22 T cell receptor beta chains presented below share a single source sample, sequenced in a study of T cell responses to AZD1222 COVID-19 vaccine. This table comes from immunoSEQ multiplex PCR, and its TCRdb copy is limited to in-frame clones, with some not included. The sample consists of 130,000 to 150,000 clones, about nine tenths of them appearing once. This specimen consisted of peripheral blood, obtained on day 0 of AZD1222 vaccination. All receptors derive from an adult in good health.

The V gene is TRBV7-2, the J gene TRBJ1-5; D gene uncertain. Trimming took 5 bases from V and 6 from J, leaving 17 bases between them. CDR3 length: 15 amino acids. CDR1 and CDR2 (germline): SGHTA, FQGNSA. The CDR3 sequence: CASSPRVTEAQPQHF. The CDR3 coding sequence is TGTGCCAGCAGCCCCCGGGTGACGGAAGCTCAGCCCCAGCATTTT.

The chain recombines TRBV19 with TRBJ1-3, with D unclear. V dropped 2 bases and J dropped 0 bases, with 20 bases sitting between them. The CDR3 contains 19 residues. Per germline, CDR1 LNHDA and CDR2 SQIVND (reference sequence). Written as DNA, the CDR3 is TGTGCCAGTAGTATACCTGGGTTCAGCCTTCGAAACTCTGGAAACACCATATATTTT. It specifies CASSIPGFSLRNSGNTIYF.

The rearrangement uses TRBV10-3 and TRBJ2-2; the D gene is possibly TRBD1 (7 bases). V dropped 4 bases and J dropped 7 bases, with 16 bases sitting between them. CDR3 size: 15 residues. Germline loops: CDR1 ENHRY, CDR2 SYGVKD. The CDR3 protein is CAISVFQGGGGELFF. CDR3 coding DNA: TGTGCCATCAGTGTTTTTCAGGGGGGCGGCGGGGAGCTGTTTTTT.

This clone was counted once. The chain recombines TRBV4-1 with TRBJ2-7; TRBD2 matches 7 bases. V lost 5 bases to trimming and J lost 0 bases; unmatched junction nucleotides: 7. CDR1 and CDR2 (germline): MGHRA, YSYEKL. This CDR3 is 15 amino acids long. In DNA, the CDR3 is TGCGCCAGCAGCTCCCCCGGGACTACCTCCTACGAGCAGTACTTC. Encoded protein: CASSSPGTTSYEQYF.

The chain links TRBV7-2 to TRBJ2-1, with unresolved D. The CDR3 length is 14 residues. V was trimmed by 4 bases and J by 9 bases, leaving 16 bases between them. Germline values: CDR1 SGHTA, CDR2 FQGNSA. CDR3: CASSSSHTPSEQFF. CDR3 nucleotide sequence: TGTGCCAGCAGCTCTAGTCACACCCCTTCTGAGCAGTTCTTC.

The V call is TRBV19, the J call TRBJ2-7, with a possible D match to TRBD1 (6 bases). V shed 4 bases and J shed 1 base, with 14 bases lying between them. The length of the CDR3 is 15 residues. CDR1 and CDR2 from the germline V gene are LNHDA and SQIVND (reference sequence). The CDR3 spells CASSTSRDTSYEQYF. In nucleotides, the CDR3 is TGTGCCAGTAGTACAAGCCGGGACACATCCTACGAGCAGTACTTC.

This sequence joins TRBV30 and TRBJ1-5, with D tentatively TRBD1 (6 bases). V was trimmed by 1 base and J by 6 bases, leaving 19 bases between them. CDR3 length: 16 residues. Looked up from germline, CDR1 is GTSNPN and CDR2 is SVGIG (reference sequence). The CDR3 DNA reads TGTGCCTGGAGTGCCTCGCTGCCAGGGGAAGCTCAGCCCCAGCATTTT. This encodes CAWSASLPGEAQPQHF.

The V call is TRBV19, the J call TRBJ2-1, with 12 bases aligning to TRBD1. The CDR3 loop spans 17 amino acids. CDR1 and CDR2 from the germline V gene are LNHDA and SQIVND (reference sequence). The trim removed 1 base at V and 8 bases at J, leaving 9 bases unmatched. CDR3 nucleotide sequence: TGTGCCAGTAGTATAGCGAGGGGACAGGGGGCGCGCCATGAGCAGTTCTTC. Its translation is CASSIARGQGARHEQFF.

This chain's CDR3 is CASSWGQDGYTF. The CDR3, as DNA: TGTGCCAGCAGCTGGGGACAGGATGGCTACACCTTC. The chain carries TRBV12-3 or TRBV12-4 and TRBJ1-2; 8 nucleotides agree with TRBD1. The J segment lost 6 bases and the V segment lost 6 bases, leaving 3 bases of the junction unmatched. This CDR3 contains 12 residues.

DNA of the CDR3: TGTGCCAGCAGCCTGGGACAGGGGGTTGGGGAGACCCAGTACTTC. Translated: CASSLGQGVGETQYF. The V and J genes are TRBV7-7 and TRBJ2-5, with 11 bases that match TRBD1. Trimming cost V 5 bases and J 5 bases; bases outside gene matches: 7. The V gene's germline CDR1 is SSHAT and CDR2 FNYEAQ (reference sequence). The CDR3 runs to 15 residues.

This chain joins TRBV5-1 and TRBJ2-2; 13 bases align to TRBD2. CDR3 length: 18 amino acids. Germline values: CDR1 SGHRS, CDR2 YFSETQ. J was trimmed by 0 bases and V by 0 bases; bases with no gene match: 2. DNA of the CDR3: TGCGCCAGCAGCTTGGGACTAGCGGGAGGCTCGAACACCGGGGAGCTGTTTTTT. Translated: CASSLGLAGGSNTGELFF.

This chain joins TRBV3-1 (or the pseudogene TRBV3-2) and TRBJ2-3; 12 bases fit TRBD2. Trimming at V came to 1 base and at J to 2 bases, leaving 7 bases not matched to a gene. In germline, CDR1 is LGHDT, CDR2 YNNKEL (reference sequence). The CDR3 loop spans 18 amino acids. The CDR3 DNA follows: TGTGCCAGCAGCCAAGCCCGACGACTAGCGGGGGCCACAGATACGCAGTATTTT. Its protein is CASSQARRLAGATDTQYF.

The chain links TRBV5-4 to TRBJ2-1; a possible D gene is TRBD2 (6 bases). The CDR3 consists of 13 residues. From germline, CDR1 is SGHNT and CDR2 YYREEE (reference sequence). With 4 bases removed from V and 8 bases from J, the gap between germline ends came to 13 bases. The CDR3 DNA reads as TGTGCCAGCAGCCGCAGACTAGGCGATGAGCAGTTCTTC. Translating gives CASSRRLGDEQFF. Variable domain in full (rest from reference TRBV5-4 and TRBJ2-1): ETGVTQSPTHLIKTRGQQVTLRCSSQSGHNTVSWYQQALGQGPQFIFQYYREEENGRGNFPPRFSGLQFPNYSSELNVNALELDDSALYLCASSRRLGDEQFFGPGTRLTVL.

This clone was detected once. V usage is TRBV2 and J usage is TRBJ1-1, with a weak D call TRBD1 (5 bases). This CDR3 region has 13 residues. Germline values: CDR1 SNHLY, CDR2 FYNNEI. Trimming removed 4 bases at V and 3 bases at J, with 9 bases between. CDR3 sequence (DNA): TGTGCCAGCAGTGTAGACAGTCACACTGAAGCTTTCTTT. Encoded protein: CASSVDSHTEAFF.

The chain links TRBV27 to TRBJ1-5; D unresolved. The germline CDR1 and CDR2 sequences are MNHEY and SMNVEV (reference sequence). The CDR3 loop spans 15 amino acids. V lost 5 bases and J lost 5, with 16 bases in between. The CDR3 sequence: CASSRKSDGDQPQHF. CDR3 DNA: TGTGCCAGCAGTCGGAAATCGGACGGAGATCAGCCCCAGCATTTT.

The rearrangement joins TRBV12-3 or TRBV12-4 to TRBJ2-7; 10 nucleotides agree with TRBD1. V was clipped by 7 bases and J by 3 bases; unmatched bases: 3. The length of the CDR3 is 13 residues. The chain's CDR3 is CASKGTGDYEQYF. The CDR3 DNA follows: TGTGCCAGCAAAGGGACAGGGGACTACGAGCAGTACTTC.

The J gene is TRBJ2-1, the V gene TRBV4-1, with D perhaps matching TRBD2 (7 bases). The V and J ends lost 1 base and 0 bases respectively, with 13 bases between them. This CDR3 is built from 17 residues. From germline, CDR1 is MGHRA and CDR2 YSYEKL. The CDR3 nucleotides read TGCGCCAGCAGCCAAGCTAGGGGGGGCGACTCCTACAATGAGCAGTTCTTC. It codes for CASSQARGGDSYNEQFF.

The V and J genes are TRBV6-6 and TRBJ1-6; TRBD1 aligns across 8 bases. J was trimmed by 0 bases and V by 5 bases; bases with no gene match: 3. Germline V gene lookup returns CDR1 MNHNY and CDR2 SVGAGI (reference sequence). CDR3 length: 16 residues. The CDR3 DNA reads as TGTGCCAGCAGTCGACAGGGGAGCTCCTATAATTCACCCCTCCACTTT. Translated, it gives CASSRQGSSYNSPLHF.

The CDR3 loop reads CSVRFGPGQGSYEQYF. The DNA of the CDR3 is TGCAGCGTCCGTTTCGGTCCGGGACAGGGCTCCTACGAGCAGTACTTC. The chain couples TRBV29-1 to TRBJ2-7, with 9 bases lining up with TRBD1. V shed 6 bases, J shed 0 bases, and the junction held 12 bases outside the gene matches. Germline lookup yields CDR1 SQVTM and CDR2 ANQGSEA. This CDR3 has 16 amino acids.

V and J are TRBV7-6 and TRBJ1-4, with 9 nucleotides matching TRBD1. CDR3 length equals 16 residues. V was clipped by 5 bases and J by 7 bases; unmatched bases: 11. Germline CDR1 and CDR2: SGHVS and FNYEAQ. CDR3 sequence: CASSPNRQGVGEKLFF. For the CDR3, the DNA is TGTGCCAGCAGCCCGAACCGACAGGGGGTGGGTGAAAAACTGTTTTTT.

The rearrangement uses TRBV27 and TRBJ1-2, with TRBD1 as a possible D gene (6 bases). Germline V gene data show CDR1 as MNHEY and CDR2 as SMNVEV (reference sequence). V was cut by 0 bases and J by 8 bases, with 22 bases left in between. The CDR3 contains 17 residues. The CDR3 DNA is TGTGCCAGCAGTTTATCTGTTGGGGCGGGGGGGCGCAGGGGCTACACCTTC. Translated, it gives CASSLSVGAGGRRGYTF.

The gene calls are TRBV19 and TRBJ1-2; D might be TRBD1 (5 bases). Germline lookup yields CDR1 LNHDA and CDR2 SQIVND (reference sequence). The CDR3 length is 13 residues. V lost 11 bases to trimming and J lost 8 bases, with 21 bases between them. The CDR3 DNA follows: TGTGCCGTCGGGTTGGGACTCGGACGGGGCTACACCTTC. Protein sequence: CAVGLGLGRGYTF.